The next 16 T cell receptor beta chains were all read from a single sample in a study of cytomegalovirus exposure and HLA in healthy donors. The PCR contained 60 Vbeta and 13 Jbeta primers. Repertoires were generated with immunoSEQ multiplex PCR, while TCRdb's copy carries only in-frame clones and drops some. The repertoire holds approximately 220,000 clones, with 82% as singletons. The specimen sequenced was PBMCs. The receptors come from a man aged 35 to 55 in good health and CMV-seropositive.

This rearrangement joins TRBV19 to TRBJ1-1; 8 bases line up with TRBD1. Per germline, CDR1 LNHDA and CDR2 SQIVND (reference sequence). The V and J ends lost 6 bases and 2 bases, in that order; junction bases with no gene match: 2. The CDR3 sequence is 13 residues long. CDR3 protein: CASRTGANTEAFF. In DNA form, the CDR3 reads TGTGCCAGTAGGACAGGGGCCAACACTGAAGCTTTCTTT. Based on the CDR3 plus reference TRBV19 and TRBJ1-1, the full variable domain is DGGITQSPKYLFRKEGQNVTLSCEQNLNHDAMYWYRQDPGQGLRLIYYSQIVNDFQKGDIAEGYSVSREKKESFPLTVTSAQKNPTAFYLCASRTGANTEAFFGQGTRLTVV.

A few counts support this clone. V and J are TRBV6-1 and TRBJ1-1; TRBD1 agrees at 7 bases. The germline CDR1 and CDR2 sequences are MNHNS and SASEGT. This CDR3 contains 13 residues. V lost 5 bases to trimming and J lost 6 bases; unmatched junction nucleotides: 6. CDR3 coding DNA: TGTGCCAGCAGTTGGGGGACAGCCGCTGAAGCTTTCTTT. Amino acids: CASSWGTAAEAFF.

The rearrangement uses TRBV7-3 and TRBJ2-1, with no clear D. CDR1 and CDR2 (germline): SGHTA, FQGTGA. The CDR3 consists of 13 residues. Trimming pared 5 bases from V and 3 bases from J, leaving 8 bases between. The CDR3 here is CASSEPGYNEQFF. The CDR3 DNA is TGTGCCAGCAGCGAACCGGGCTACAATGAGCAGTTCTTC.

This chain links TRBV11-2 with TRBJ1-1; TRBD1 matches 8 bases. Per the germline V gene, CDR1 is SGHAT and CDR2 is FQNNGV. The CDR3 runs to 12 residues. The V segment lost 5 bases and the J segment 11 bases; nucleotides outside the gene matches: 7. CDR3 bases: TGTGCCAGCAGCCCGGACAGGGTTGCTGCTTTCTTT. Translated: CASSPDRVAAFF.

The J gene is TRBJ1-2, the V gene TRBV5-6, with 7 bases lining up with TRBD1. J gave up 2 bases and V 3 bases, and 4 bases lay outside the gene matches. Germline CDR1 is SGHDT and CDR2 is YYEEEE. The CDR3 has 14 amino acids. The CDR3 DNA reads TGTGCCAGCAGCTCGGCGGGACAGAACTATGGCTACACCTTC. Translation: CASSSAGQNYGYTF. The full variable domain, with the rest looked up from reference TRBV5-6 and TRBJ1-2, is DAGVTQSPTHLIKTRGQQVTLRCSPKSGHDTVSWYQQALGQGPQFIFQYYEEEERQRGNFPDRFSGHQFPNYSSELNVNALLLGDSALYLCASSSAGQNYGYTFGSGTRLTVV.

There are a few counts of this clone. CDR3 nucleotide sequence: TGTGCCAGCAGTTCCCCAGGCAAGAACATTCAGTACTTC. Amino acids: CASSSPGKNIQYF. V usage is TRBV6-6 and J usage is TRBJ2-4; D unresolved. Trimming stripped 4 bases from V and 7 bases from J, with 11 bases between. The CDR3 spans 13 residues. Germline V gene sequence: CDR1 MNHNY, CDR2 SVGAGI (reference sequence).

The chain combines TRBV7-3 with TRBJ2-7, with 10 bases fitting TRBD2. Germline CDR1 is SGHTA and CDR2 is FQGTGA. This CDR3 region has 15 residues. Germline trimming cut 0 bases from V and 7 bases from J; bases unmatched to any gene: 6. In DNA, the CDR3 is TGTGCCAGCAGCTTAACACGGACTAGCGGTGTAGAGCAGTACTTC. Translating gives CASSLTRTSGVEQYF.

This clone was counted a few times. The chain links TRBV5-4 to TRBJ2-5, with TRBD2 as a possible D gene (6 bases). Looked up from germline, CDR1 is SGHNT and CDR2 is YYREEE (reference sequence). Trimming cost V 2 bases and J 1 base, with 12 bases left between them. CDR3 length: 15 amino acids. The CDR3: CASSFRAGPQETQYF. As DNA, the CDR3 is TGTGCCAGCAGCTTTAGGGCGGGACCCCAAGAGACCCAGTACTTC.

The chain recombines TRBV7-9 with TRBJ2-1; 8 nucleotides line up with TRBD2. Unmatched junction bases numbered 8, after V lost 6 bases and J lost 7 bases. The CDR3 extends over 14 amino acids. Germline loops: CDR1 SEHNR, CDR2 FQNEAQ (reference sequence). Here the CDR3 DNA reads TGTGCCAGCAGGACGGGACTAGATCATAATGAGCAGTTCTTC. Translated, it gives CASRTGLDHNEQFF. The full variable domain, with the rest looked up from reference TRBV7-9 and TRBJ2-1, is DTGVSQNPRHKITKRGQNVTFRCDPISEHNRLYWYRQTLGQGPEFLTYFQNEAQLEKSRLLSDRFSAERPKGSFSTLEIQRTEQGDSAMYLCASRTGLDHNEQFFGPGTRLTVL.

The CDR3: CASSLEKAGWSEQYF. The CDR3 DNA follows: TGTGCCAGCAGCTTAGAGAAGGCAGGGTGGAGCGAGCAGTACTTC. The chain is built from TRBV11-2 and TRBJ2-7; D is perhaps TRBD1 (5 bases). Germline V CDR1 and CDR2: SGHAT, FQNNGV. Trimming cost V 0 bases and J 6 bases, with 15 bases left between them. The CDR3 loop spans 15 amino acids.

V and J are TRBV29-1 and TRBJ1-2; 9 bases agree with TRBD1. The CDR3 runs to 13 residues. V was pared by 5 bases and J by 3 bases, with 4 bases of the junction left unmatched. Per germline, CDR1 SQVTM and CDR2 ANQGSEA. For the CDR3, the DNA is TGCAGCGTTCGGGACAGGGTTTACTATGGCTACACCTTC. This codes for CSVRDRVYYGYTF. Complete variable domain (other parts from reference TRBV29-1 and TRBJ1-2): SAVISQKPSRDICQRGTSLTIQCQVDSQVTMMFWYRQQPGQSLTLIATANQGSEATYESGFVIDKFPISRPNLTFSTLTVSNMSPEDSSIYLCSVRDRVYYGYTFGSGTRLTVV.

DNA for the CDR3: TGTGCCAGCAGCTTGGGTACAGGGGAGGCTGAAGCTTTCTTT. Its translation: CASSLGTGEAEAFF. The genes are TRBV7-9 and TRBJ1-1; 7 bases match TRBD1. The V and J ends lost 3 bases and 6 bases, in that order; junction bases with no gene match: 7. Germline lookup yields CDR1 SEHNR and CDR2 FQNEAQ (reference sequence). This CDR3 has 14 residues.

CDR3 nucleotide sequence: TGTGCCAGCAGCGTAGGACAGGGTGGCGTATACGAGCAGTACTTC. Its translation is CASSVGQGGVYEQYF. The chain combines TRBV9 with TRBJ2-7; 7 bases match TRBD1. Germline V gene sequence: CDR1 SGDLS, CDR2 YYNGEE. V shed 0 bases, J shed 4 bases, and the junction held 7 bases outside the gene matches. The CDR3 sequence is 15 residues long.

The chain joins TRBV10-3 to TRBJ1-1; 7 bases are a match to TRBD1. The junction had 9 bases not matched to a gene; V was cut back by 6 bases and J by 5 bases. From germline, CDR1 is ENHRY and CDR2 SYGVKD. This CDR3 has 14 residues. The CDR3: CAIRQGEEGTEAFF. The CDR3 DNA reads as TGTGCCATCAGGCAGGGGGAGGAGGGGACTGAAGCTTTCTTT.

Remarks on this clone: Different DNA sequences within this sample yield the same CDR3. This chain links TRBV5-1 with TRBJ2-1; 8 bases are a match to TRBD2. The CDR3 is 14 residues long. Germline loops: CDR1 SGHRS, CDR2 YFSETQ. V was pared by 5 bases and J by 2 bases, with 3 bases of the junction left unmatched. DNA for the CDR3: TGCGCCAGCAGAGCGGGAGAGACCTACAATGAGCAGTTCTTC. Translating gives CASRAGETYNEQFF. Using reference TRBV5-1 and TRBJ2-1 for the parts outside the CDR3, the full variable domain is KAGVTQTPRYLIKTRGQQVTLSCSPISGHRSVSWYQQTPGQGLQFLFEYFSETQRNKGNFPGRFSGRQFSNSRSEMNVSTLELGDSALYLCASRAGETYNEQFFGPGTRLTVL.

The gene calls are TRBV13 and TRBJ1-2; TRBD1 agrees at 9 bases. The V segment lost 4 bases and the J segment 2 bases; nucleotides outside the gene matches: 8. Per germline, CDR1 PRHDT and CDR2 FYEKMQ (reference sequence). CDR3 length: 16 residues. CDR3: CASSSYRGRINYGYTF. The CDR3 DNA follows: TGTGCCAGCAGCTCCTACAGGGGGCGAATCAACTATGGCTACACCTTC.